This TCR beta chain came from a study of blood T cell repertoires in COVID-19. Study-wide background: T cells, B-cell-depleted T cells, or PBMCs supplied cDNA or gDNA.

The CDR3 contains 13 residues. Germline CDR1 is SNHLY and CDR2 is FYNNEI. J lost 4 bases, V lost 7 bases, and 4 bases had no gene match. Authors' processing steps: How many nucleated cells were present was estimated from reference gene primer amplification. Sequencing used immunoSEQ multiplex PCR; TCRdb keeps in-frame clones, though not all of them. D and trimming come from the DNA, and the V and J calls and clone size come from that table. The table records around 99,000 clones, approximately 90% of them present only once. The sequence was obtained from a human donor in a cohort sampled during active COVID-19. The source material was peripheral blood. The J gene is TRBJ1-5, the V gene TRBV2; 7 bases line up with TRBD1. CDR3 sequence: CASKGTVNQPQHF. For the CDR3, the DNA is TGTGCCAGCAAAGGGACAGTTAATCAGCCCCAGCATTTT. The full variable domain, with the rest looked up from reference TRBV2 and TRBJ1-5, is EPEVTQTPSHQVTQMGQEVILRCVPISNHLYFYWYRQILGQKVEFLVSFYNNEISEKSEIFDDQFSVERPDGSNFTLKIRSTKLEDSAMYFCASKGTVNQPQHFGDGTRLSIL.